This T cell receptor beta chain was found in a study of early T cells in non-severe SARS-CoV-2 infection. Overall study context: The sequenced material was bulk RNA from unsorted whole blood, and its chains were unpaired.

The TCR library protocol was used to attach unique molecular identifiers. These identifiers were attached to individual cDNA molecules. MiXCR was run by TCRdb on the 5' RACE reads, yielding one entry per CDR3 protein. The table records tens of thousands of distinct CDR3 sequences, about 11% of them present only once. Study-level points and caveats: Anti-spike CD8 responses were favored in VDJdb matching, and private and CD4 specificities were missed.

Notes on this clonotype: What it recognizes is unknown.

CDR1 and CDR2 (germline): SGHTA, FQGNSA. CDR3 length: 15 residues. V lost 5 bases, J lost 6 bases, and 8 bases stayed unmatched. Sequenced here: whole blood, sampled at baseline. The clonotype comes from an adult who was a healthcare worker with PCR-confirmed SARS-CoV-2 infection or an uninfected control (not recorded which). The chain combines TRBV7-2 with TRBJ1-1, with TRBD1 matching over 11 bases. The CDR3 sequence is CASSPRDRGKAEAFF. CDR3 DNA: TGTGCCAGCAGCCCCAGGGACAGGGGGAAGGCTGAAGCTTTCTTT.